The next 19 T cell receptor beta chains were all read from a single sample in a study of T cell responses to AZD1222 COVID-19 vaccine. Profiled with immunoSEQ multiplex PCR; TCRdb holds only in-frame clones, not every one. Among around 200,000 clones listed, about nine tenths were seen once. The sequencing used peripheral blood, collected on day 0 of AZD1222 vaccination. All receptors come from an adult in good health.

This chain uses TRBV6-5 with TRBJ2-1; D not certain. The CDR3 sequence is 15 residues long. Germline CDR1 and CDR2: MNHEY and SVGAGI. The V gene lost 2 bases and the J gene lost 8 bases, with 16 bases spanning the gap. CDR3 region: CASSYDPRAHDEQFF. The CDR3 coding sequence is TGTGCCAGCAGTTACGACCCCCGGGCGCATGATGAGCAGTTCTTC.

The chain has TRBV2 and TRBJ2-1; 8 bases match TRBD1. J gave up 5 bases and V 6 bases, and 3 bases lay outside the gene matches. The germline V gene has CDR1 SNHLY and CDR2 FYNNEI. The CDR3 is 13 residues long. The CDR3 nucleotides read TGTGCCAGCAGGTGGGACAGGAACAATGAGCAGTTCTTC. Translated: CASRWDRNNEQFF. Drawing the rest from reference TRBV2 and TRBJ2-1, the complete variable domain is EPEVTQTPSHQVTQMGQEVILRCVPISNHLYFYWYRQILGQKVEFLVSFYNNEISEKSEIFDDQFSVERPDGSNFTLKIRSTKLEDSAMYFCASRWDRNNEQFFGPGTRLTVL.

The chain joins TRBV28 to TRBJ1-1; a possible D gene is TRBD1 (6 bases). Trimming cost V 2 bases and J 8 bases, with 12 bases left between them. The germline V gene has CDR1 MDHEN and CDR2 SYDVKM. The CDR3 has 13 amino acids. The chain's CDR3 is CASSLVGAREAFF. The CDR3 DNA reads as TGTGCCAGCAGTTTAGTGGGGGCTAGGGAAGCTTTCTTT.

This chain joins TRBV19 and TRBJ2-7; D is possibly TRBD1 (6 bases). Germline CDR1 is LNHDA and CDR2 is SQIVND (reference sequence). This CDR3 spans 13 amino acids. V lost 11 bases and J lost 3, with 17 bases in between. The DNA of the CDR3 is TGTGCCTCATCGGTGGACAGTAGCTACGAGCAGTACTTC. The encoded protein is CASSVDSSYEQYF.

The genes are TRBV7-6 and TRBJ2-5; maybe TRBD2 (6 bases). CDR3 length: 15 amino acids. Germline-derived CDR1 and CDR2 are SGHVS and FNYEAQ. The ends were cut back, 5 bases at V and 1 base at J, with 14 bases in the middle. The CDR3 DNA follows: TGTGCCAGCAGCCTGGTGGCGGGACCCCAAGAGACCCAGTACTTC. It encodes CASSLVAGPQETQYF.

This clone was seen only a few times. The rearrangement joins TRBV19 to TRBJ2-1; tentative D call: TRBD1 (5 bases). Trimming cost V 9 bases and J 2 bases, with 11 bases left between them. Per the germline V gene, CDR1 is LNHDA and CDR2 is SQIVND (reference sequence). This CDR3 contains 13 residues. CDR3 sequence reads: CASKGSPYNEQFF. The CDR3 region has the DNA TGTGCCAGCAAGGGGTCTCCCTACAATGAGCAGTTCTTC.

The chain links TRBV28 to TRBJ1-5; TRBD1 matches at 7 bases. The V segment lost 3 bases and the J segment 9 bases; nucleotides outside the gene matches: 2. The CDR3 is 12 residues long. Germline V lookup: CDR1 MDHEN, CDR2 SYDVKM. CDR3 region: CASSFRQGPQHF. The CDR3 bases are TGTGCCAGCAGTTTTAGACAGGGGCCCCAGCATTTT.

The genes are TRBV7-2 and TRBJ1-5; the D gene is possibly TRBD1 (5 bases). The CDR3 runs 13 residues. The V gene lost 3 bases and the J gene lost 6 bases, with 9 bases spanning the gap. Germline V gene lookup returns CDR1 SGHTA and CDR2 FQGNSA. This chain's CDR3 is CASSFRGGQPQHF. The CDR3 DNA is TGTGCCAGCAGCTTCCGGGGCGGTCAGCCCCAGCATTTT.

CDR3 protein: CASRQPGRAYEQYF. DNA for the CDR3: TGTGCCAGCAGACAACCGGGACGCGCCTACGAGCAGTACTTC. The rearrangement joins TRBV28 to TRBJ2-7; D possibly uses TRBD1 or TRBD2 (5 bases each). Germline CDR1 MDHEN, CDR2 SYDVKM. V lost 6 bases and J lost 2, with 14 bases in between. This CDR3 is 14 amino acids long.

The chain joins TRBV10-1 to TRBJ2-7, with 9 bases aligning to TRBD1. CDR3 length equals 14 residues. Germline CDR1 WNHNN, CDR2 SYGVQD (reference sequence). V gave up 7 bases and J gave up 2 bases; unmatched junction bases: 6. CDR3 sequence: CASKEDRGPYEQYF. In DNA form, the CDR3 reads TGCGCCAGCAAAGAGGACAGGGGCCCCTACGAGCAGTACTTC.

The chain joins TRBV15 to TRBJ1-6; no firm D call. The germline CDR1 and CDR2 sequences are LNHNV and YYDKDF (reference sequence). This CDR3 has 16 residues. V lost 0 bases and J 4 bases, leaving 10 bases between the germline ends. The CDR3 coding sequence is TGTGCCACCAGCAGAGATCGAGGAGAATATAATTCACCCCTCCACTTT. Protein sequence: CATSRDRGEYNSPLHF.

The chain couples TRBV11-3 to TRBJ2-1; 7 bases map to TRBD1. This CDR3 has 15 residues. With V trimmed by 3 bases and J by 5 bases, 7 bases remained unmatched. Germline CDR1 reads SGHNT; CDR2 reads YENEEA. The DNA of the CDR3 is TGTGCCAGCAGCTTCAGGGGGAGCAGGCACAATGAGCAGTTCTTC. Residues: CASSFRGSRHNEQFF.

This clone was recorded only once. For the CDR3, the DNA is TGTGCTAGTGGTTTTGAGGGGTCTGGGGCAGATACGCAGTATTTT. This encodes CASGFEGSGADTQYF. The chain recombines TRBV12-5 with TRBJ2-3, with D perhaps TRBD1 or TRBD2 (5 bases each). Trimming removed 3 bases from V and 4 bases from J, with 14 bases in between. Per germline, CDR1 LGHNT and CDR2 FRNRAP. This CDR3 comprises 15 residues.

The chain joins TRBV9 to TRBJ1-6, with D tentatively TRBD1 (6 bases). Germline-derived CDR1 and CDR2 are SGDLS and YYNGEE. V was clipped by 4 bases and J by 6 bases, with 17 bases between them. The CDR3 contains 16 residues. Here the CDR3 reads CASSPSGGLGNSPLHF. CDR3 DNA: TGTGCCAGCAGCCCTAGCGGGGGGCTAGGTAATTCACCCCTCCACTTT.

CDR3 DNA sequence: TGTGCCAGCAGTCTTCCTGGGATTACCTACAATGAGCAGTTCTTC. This translates into CASSLPGITYNEQFF. The V and J genes are TRBV6-2 or TRBV6-3 and TRBJ2-1; D gene unclear. Germline V CDR1 and CDR2: MNHEY, SVGEGT. This CDR3 is 15 amino acids long. Trimming cost V 5 bases and J 2 bases, with 13 bases left between them.

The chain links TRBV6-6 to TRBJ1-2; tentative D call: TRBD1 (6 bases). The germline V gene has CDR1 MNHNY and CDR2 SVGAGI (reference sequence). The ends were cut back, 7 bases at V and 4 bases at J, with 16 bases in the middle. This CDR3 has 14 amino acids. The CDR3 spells CASIDRQETYGYTF. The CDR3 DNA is TGTGCCAGCATTGACCGACAGGAAACCTATGGCTACACCTTC.

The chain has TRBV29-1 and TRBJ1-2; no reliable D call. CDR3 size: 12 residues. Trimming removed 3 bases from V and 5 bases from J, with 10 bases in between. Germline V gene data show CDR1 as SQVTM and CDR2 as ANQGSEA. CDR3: CSVDWSGYGYTF. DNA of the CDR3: TGCAGCGTTGACTGGTCGGGGTATGGCTACACCTTC.

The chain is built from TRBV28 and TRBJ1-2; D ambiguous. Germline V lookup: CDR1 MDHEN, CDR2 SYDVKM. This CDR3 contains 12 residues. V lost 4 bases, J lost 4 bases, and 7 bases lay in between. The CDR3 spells CASSYGSYGYTF. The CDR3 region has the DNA TGTGCCAGCAGTTACGGGAGCTATGGCTACACCTTC.

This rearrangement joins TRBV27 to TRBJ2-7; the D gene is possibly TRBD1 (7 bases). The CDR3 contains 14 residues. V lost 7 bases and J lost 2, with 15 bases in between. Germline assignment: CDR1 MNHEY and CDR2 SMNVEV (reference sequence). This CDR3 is CASNLRDRPYEQYF. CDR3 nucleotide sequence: TGTGCCAGCAACTTGCGGGACAGACCCTACGAGCAGTACTTC.